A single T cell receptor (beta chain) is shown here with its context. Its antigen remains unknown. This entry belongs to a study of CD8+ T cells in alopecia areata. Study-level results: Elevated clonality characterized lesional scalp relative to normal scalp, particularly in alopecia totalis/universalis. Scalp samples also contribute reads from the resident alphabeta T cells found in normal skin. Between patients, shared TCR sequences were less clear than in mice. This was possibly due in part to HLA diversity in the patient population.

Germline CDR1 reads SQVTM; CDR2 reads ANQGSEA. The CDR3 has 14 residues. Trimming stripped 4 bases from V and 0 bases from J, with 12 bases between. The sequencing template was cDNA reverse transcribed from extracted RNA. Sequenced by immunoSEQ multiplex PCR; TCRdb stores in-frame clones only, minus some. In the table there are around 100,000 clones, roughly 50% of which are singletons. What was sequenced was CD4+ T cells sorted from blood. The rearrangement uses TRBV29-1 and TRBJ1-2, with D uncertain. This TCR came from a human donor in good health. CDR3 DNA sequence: TGCAGCGTTGGTTTTGCCGGAGCTAACTATGGCTACACCTTC. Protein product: CSVGFAGANYGYTF.